These 31 T cell receptor beta chains were sequenced from one sample in a study of response to subunit inactivated influenza vaccine. TCRdb re-derived calls from the RT-PCR reads in MiXCR, one entry per CDR3 protein. The repertoire consists of more than 150,000 distinct CDR3 sequences, with about 10% occurring once and the leading ten covering around 40%. The starting material was CD8+ T cells sorted from PBMCs, obtained less than 30 months after vaccination. The source is a man in his fifties or sixties who received an inactivated influenza vaccine.

This clonotype appeared a few times. This chain joins TRBV12-3 or TRBV12-4 and TRBJ2-5; D is ambiguous. This CDR3 region has 14 residues. V lost 2 bases and J lost 1, with 8 bases in between. CDR3 loop: CASSLLLGQETQYF. The CDR3 DNA is TGTGCCAGCAGTTTACTATTGGGCCAAGAGACCCAGTACTTC.

This clonotype was seen only a few times. The chain couples TRBV2 to TRBJ2-2; D assignment may be TRBD1 or TRBD2 (5 bases each). The V end lost 9 bases, the J end lost 2 bases, and 13 bases lay between the germline ends. CDR1 and CDR2 (germline): SNHLY, FYNNEI. This CDR3 spans 14 amino acids. CDR3 residues: CARTGTLNTGELFF. DNA for the CDR3: TGTGCCAGAACCGGGACCTTAAACACCGGGGAGCTGTTTTTT.

The chain recombines TRBV7-9 with TRBJ2-7; D unclear. Deletions cut 3 bases from V and 2 bases from J, with 17 bases between. The CDR3 sequence is 16 residues long. Germline CDR1 and CDR2: SEHNR and FQNEAQ (reference sequence). The DNA of the CDR3 is TGTGCCAGCAGCTTCGGCCAGGTCTCCGGCGCCTACGAGCAGTACTTC. Protein: CASSFGQVSGAYEQYF.

The sample holds a few counts of this clonotype. CDR3 loop: CASSQDRELDTQYF. The CDR3 DNA follows: TGCGCCAGCAGCCAAGATCGGGAGTTAGATACGCAGTATTTT. The rearrangement uses TRBV4-1 and TRBJ2-3, with D perhaps matching TRBD2 (6 bases). In germline, CDR1 is MGHRA, CDR2 YSYEKL. V dropped 0 bases and J dropped 5 bases, with 9 bases sitting between them. This CDR3 has 14 residues.

This chain connects TRBV6-1 to TRBJ2-3; a weak D match, TRBD1 (5 bases). This CDR3 is 15 amino acids long. CDR1 MNHNS and CDR2 SASEGT come from the germline V gene. Trimming stripped 6 bases from V and 0 bases from J, with 13 bases between. In nucleotides, the CDR3 is TGTGCCAGCAGCGCCGTTAGGGGTAGCACAGATACGCAGTATTTT. Protein: CASSAVRGSTDTQYF.

The chain links TRBV4-1 to TRBJ1-2; 8 bases line up with TRBD1. Germline-derived CDR1 and CDR2 are MGHRA and YSYEKL. CDR3 length: 15 amino acids. Trimming took 0 bases from V and 4 from J; bases not matched to a gene: 4. The CDR3 DNA reads as TGCGCCAGCAGCCAAGAAGGACAGGGCGGCTATGGCTACACCTTC. Protein: CASSQEGQGGYGYTF.

This clonotype was seen many times. This chain links TRBV7-2 with TRBJ2-5, with D unresolved. The germline V gene has CDR1 SGHTA and CDR2 FQGNSA. The CDR3 consists of 14 residues. Between the trimmed V and J ends, which lost 3 bases and 5 bases, there was a span of 13 bases. The CDR3 DNA reads TGTGCCAGCAGCTTGTCCCCTGTCGGGGAGACCCAGTACTTC. This encodes CASSLSPVGETQYF.

This clonotype was observed a few times. The rearrangement links TRBV20-1 to TRBJ2-7; TRBD2 might be the D (6 bases). V was clipped by 1 base and J by 2 bases, with 15 bases between them. CDR1 is DFQATT, CDR2 SNEGSKA, per germline (reference sequence). This CDR3 contains 15 residues. The CDR3: CSARALGGDPYEQYF. As DNA, the CDR3 is TGCAGTGCTAGAGCCCTCGGAGGGGATCCCTACGAGCAGTACTTC.

In this sample, this clonotype turned up a few times. The chain joins TRBV7-6 to TRBJ2-2; 9 bases are a match to TRBD1. CDR1 is SGHVS and CDR2 is FNYEAQ in the germline V gene. CDR3 size: 18 residues. The V and J ends lost 5 bases and 1 base, in that order; junction bases with no gene match: 11. The DNA of the CDR3 is TGTGCCAGCAGCACCGCGGGCTGGGGACAGGGGAACACCGGGGAGCTGTTTTTT. Its protein product is CASSTAGWGQGNTGELFF.

A few counts support this clonotype. The J gene is TRBJ2-5, the V gene TRBV28; D is unclear. The length of the CDR3 is 15 residues. V was shortened by 5 bases and J by 5 bases, with 18 bases between the two germline ends. Germline V gene lookup returns CDR1 MDHEN and CDR2 SYDVKM. The CDR3 nucleotides read TGTGCCAGCAGTCTCGTGCCTTCTGTGGAGGAGACCCAGTACTTC. Translating gives CASSLVPSVEETQYF.

V is TRBV5-6 and J is TRBJ2-1; D is perhaps TRBD1 or TRBD2 (5 bases each). Germline CDR1 SGHDT, CDR2 YYEEEE. The CDR3 totals 13 residues. The V end was cut by 8 bases, the J end by 4 bases, with 13 bases between. Here the CDR3 DNA reads TGTGCCAGTATCTTGGGACCATACAATGAGCAGTTCTTC. This encodes CASILGPYNEQFF.

The J gene is TRBJ2-7, the V gene TRBV6-1; D possibly matches TRBD1 or TRBD2 (6 bases each). Germline-derived CDR1 and CDR2 are MNHNS and SASEGT. The ends were cut back, 6 bases at V and 1 base at J, with 16 bases in the middle. The CDR3 is made up of 15 amino acids. In nucleotides, the CDR3 is TGTGCCAGCAGCCCAAACCCGGGGGCTTCCTACGAGCAGTACTTC. It yields the protein CASSPNPGASYEQYF.

This clonotype turned up a few times. The chain carries TRBV29-1 and TRBJ1-1, with a tentative D call TRBD1 (5 bases). V lost 3 bases, J lost 6 bases, and 8 bases lay in between. Germline lookup yields CDR1 SQVTM and CDR2 ANQGSEA. The CDR3 is 11 residues long. The CDR3: CSVDLGAEAFF. The DNA for the CDR3 is TGCAGCGTTGATTTAGGGGCTGAAGCTTTCTTT.

V is TRBV5-5 and J is TRBJ2-2; the D gene is possibly TRBD1 (6 bases). The germline gives CDR1 SGHKS, CDR2 YYEKEE (reference sequence). This CDR3 contains 16 residues. V lost 0 bases, J lost 6 bases, and 15 bases lay in between. The CDR3 bases are TGTGCCAGCAGCTTGGCACAGGGTAAGAGGTCCGGGGAGCTGTTTTTT. Its protein product is CASSLAQGKRSGELFF.

The chain joins TRBV7-6 to TRBJ2-3; either TRBD1 or TRBD2 may supply D (5 bases each). This CDR3 is 14 amino acids long. In germline, CDR1 is SGHVS, CDR2 FNYEAQ. The ends were cut back, 3 bases at V and 0 bases at J, with 7 bases in the middle. The CDR3 loop is CASSLGRSTDTQYF. CDR3 coding DNA: TGTGCCAGCAGCTTGGGACGGAGCACAGATACGCAGTATTTT. The variable domain in full, with the rest retrieved from reference TRBV7-6 and TRBJ2-3, is GAGVSQSPRYKVTKRGQDVALRCDPISGHVSLYWYRQALGQGPEFLTYFNYEAQQDKSGLPNDRFSAERPEGSISTLTIQRTEQRDSAMYRCASSLGRSTDTQYFGPGTRLTVL.

The sample holds many counts of this clonotype. This chain links TRBV11-2 with TRBJ1-1; the D is unclear. Trimming cost V 5 bases and J 1 base, with 11 bases left between them. Per germline, CDR1 SGHAT and CDR2 FQNNGV. This CDR3 has 14 residues. For the CDR3, the DNA is TGTGCCAGCAGCACAATGCTCAAGAACACTGAAGCTTTCTTT. Its protein product is CASSTMLKNTEAFF. The whole variable domain, remainder taken from reference TRBV11-2 and TRBJ1-1, is EAGVAQSPRYKIIEKRQSVAFWCNPISGHATLYWYQQILGQGPKLLIQFQNNGVVDDSQLPKDRFSAERLKGVDSTLKIQPAKLEDSAVYLCASSTMLKNTEAFFGQGTRLTVV.

In this sample, this clonotype turned up a few times. The V call is TRBV27, the J call TRBJ2-1; no clear D gene. Trimming shortened V by 0 bases and J by 0 bases, and 6 bases separated the two germline ends. In germline, CDR1 is MNHEY, CDR2 SMNVEV (reference sequence). CDR3 length: 15 residues. The CDR3 DNA reads as TGTGCCAGCAGTTTATCCTTCGTCTCCTACAATGAGCAGTTCTTC. It translates to CASSLSFVSYNEQFF.

The chain employs TRBV20-1 and TRBJ2-1; TRBD2 aligns across 10 bases. The CDR3 runs to 15 residues. The J segment lost 1 base and the V segment lost 6 bases, leaving 6 bases of the junction unmatched. CDR1 DFQATT and CDR2 SNEGSKA come from the germline V gene (reference sequence). CDR3: CSAMVAGGSYNEQFF. CDR3 nucleotides: TGCAGTGCGATGGTAGCGGGAGGATCCTACAATGAGCAGTTCTTC.

In its sample, this clonotype was seen a few times. The chain uses TRBV6-2 or TRBV6-3 and TRBJ2-7; D might be TRBD1 (6 bases). Trimming took off 5 bases at V and 0 bases at J, with 17 bases between the two ends. The CDR3 has 16 residues. Germline V gene lookup returns CDR1 MNHEY and CDR2 SVGEGT. CDR3 coding DNA: TGTGCCAGCAGTGATCCAATCAGGGGCTCCTCCTACGAGCAGTACTTC. This codes for CASSDPIRGSSYEQYF.

The chain is built from TRBV28 and TRBJ2-3; TRBD2 aligns across 16 bases. The CDR3 extends over 19 amino acids. The V and J ends lost 5 bases and 5 bases, in that order; junction bases with no gene match: 13. Germline V gene data show CDR1 as MDHEN and CDR2 as SYDVKM. CDR3 sequence reads: CASSRPLGTSGGAIDTQYF. CDR3 DNA sequence: TGTGCCAGCAGTCGTCCCCTTGGGACTAGCGGGGGGGCCATAGATACGCAGTATTTT.

A remark on this clonotype: A much larger clone is a single base away; this may be a read error. This rearrangement joins TRBV6-1 to TRBJ1-5, with TRBD1 as a possible D gene (5 bases). The CDR3 contains 14 residues. CDR1 is MNHNS and CDR2 is SASEGT in the germline V gene. V lost 3 bases and J lost 7, with 13 bases in between. This CDR3 is CASSDGRVGQPQHF. CDR3 nucleotide sequence: TGTGCCAGCAGTGACGGCAGGGTGGGGCAGCCCCAGCATTTT.

The gene calls are TRBV24-1 and TRBJ2-5; 10 bases agree with TRBD1. The CDR3 is 19 amino acids. The germline V gene encodes CDR1 KGHDR and CDR2 SFDVKD. Trimming took 4 bases from V and 5 from J; bases not matched to a gene: 18. The CDR3 nucleotides read TGTGCCACCAGTGACCCCTCCCCGGGACAGGGGATTGGGTTGGAGACCCAGTACTTC. It is translated as CATSDPSPGQGIGLETQYF.

This clonotype has a handful of counts. The chain has TRBV15 and TRBJ2-1; maybe TRBD1 (6 bases). From germline, CDR1 is LNHNV and CDR2 YYDKDF (reference sequence). The CDR3 is made up of 16 amino acids. The V and J ends lost 3 bases and 0 bases respectively, with 12 bases between them. The DNA of the CDR3 is TGTGCCACCAGCAGGGAAACAGGGAGCTCCTACAATGAGCAGTTCTTC. This translates into CATSRETGSSYNEQFF.

This clonotype came up a few times. The chain carries TRBV12-3 or TRBV12-4 and TRBJ1-1, with D uncertain. The CDR3 runs 12 residues. V was trimmed by 6 bases and J by 5 bases, leaving 10 bases between them. CDR3 amino acids: CASRMVGTEAFF. CDR3 coding DNA: TGTGCCAGCAGGATGGTGGGAACTGAAGCTTTCTTT.

This clonotype was detected only a few times. The chain links TRBV4-3 to TRBJ1-4; 8 bases are a match to TRBD1. The CDR3 runs 20 residues. Trimming at V came to 0 bases and at J to 1 base, leaving 13 bases not matched to a gene. CDR1 and CDR2 from the germline V gene are LGHNA and YSLEER. CDR3 in DNA: TGCGCCAGCAGCCAAGAGGGGGTCTCGGACAGGGTAGAAACTAATGAAAAACTGTTTTTT. Translating it yields CASSQEGVSDRVETNEKLFF.

The chain links TRBV6-4 to TRBJ2-7; TRBD2 might be the D (5 bases). Trimming pared 10 bases from V and 2 bases from J, leaving 12 bases between. This CDR3 has 12 residues. In germline, CDR1 is MRHNA, CDR2 SNTAGT. The CDR3 here is CANLGETYEQYF. Written as DNA, the CDR3 is TGTGCCAACCTCGGGGAGACCTACGAGCAGTACTTC.

This clonotype was recorded a few times. The chain employs TRBV18 and TRBJ2-3, with TRBD2 identical over 9 bases. Trimming removed 3 bases from V and 2 bases from J; junction bases left unmatched: 6. This CDR3 comprises 16 residues. Germline V CDR1 and CDR2: KGHSH, LQKENI. The CDR3 region has the DNA TGTGCCAGCTCACCGCAGACTAGCGGATCCACAGATACGCAGTATTTT. It codes for CASSPQTSGSTDTQYF.

Ten or more counts support this clonotype. CDR3 sequence reads: CASSLTTENTEAFF. The DNA for the CDR3 is TGTGCCAGCAGCCTAACGACGGAGAACACTGAAGCTTTCTTT. The chain uses TRBV12-3 or TRBV12-4 and TRBJ1-1; D remains ambiguous. The CDR3 has 14 amino acids. Trimming left V 6 bases short and J 1 base short, with 12 bases between.

Points on this clonotype: The junction departs from the called germline gene at one end, perhaps through a read error. This chain connects TRBV15 to TRBJ2-1; maybe TRBD2 (7 bases). The CDR3 has 15 residues. The germline gives CDR1 LNHNV, CDR2 YYDKDF (reference sequence). The CDR3 DNA sequence: TGTGCCACCAGCAGAGATGCGGGGGCCTTCAATGAGCAACACTTC. This sequence encodes CATSRDAGAFNEQHF.

This clonotype was counted many times. The chain combines TRBV4-2 with TRBJ2-7; 7 bases fit TRBD1. The length of the CDR3 is 15 residues. The germline V gene has CDR1 LGHNA and CDR2 YNFKEQ. V was pared by 4 bases and J by 2 bases, with 8 bases of the junction left unmatched. The CDR3 nucleotides are TGTGCCAGCAGCCGCCATTCCGGGACAGCCTACGAGCAGTACTTC. Amino acids: CASSRHSGTAYEQYF.

This clonotype was detected only a few times. The genes are TRBV2 and TRBJ1-2; 8 bases are a match to TRBD1. Trimming removed 6 bases from V and 5 bases from J; junction bases left unmatched: 8. CDR3 size: 14 residues. Germline V gives CDR1 SNHLY, CDR2 FYNNEI. The CDR3 DNA sequence: TGTGCCAGCAGAACCGGGACAGGATCTTATGGCTACACCTTC. Amino acid sequence: CASRTGTGSYGYTF.